The clone carrying this TCR beta chain was recorded at least ten times. The antigen remains unidentified. This CDR3 spans 12 amino acids. Per the germline V gene, CDR1 is SGHDT and CDR2 is YYEEEE. V was cut by 2 bases and J by 5 bases, with 7 bases left in between. This specimen belongs to a study of early T cells in non-severe SARS-CoV-2 infection. Study results and caveats: The matching step, a VDJdb search, favored anti-spike CD8 responses and missed private and CD4 specificities.

The TCR library protocol was used to attach unique molecular identifiers. These identifiers were attached to individual cDNA molecules. TCRdb processed the 5' RACE reads anew with MiXCR; each CDR3 protein has one entry. The sample has over 50,000 distinct CDR3 sequences; 10% to 15% are singletons. The chain couples TRBV5-6 to TRBJ2-5; D is unresolved. This receptor was taken from an adult who was a healthcare worker with PCR-confirmed SARS-CoV-2 infection or an uninfected control (not recorded which). Sequenced material: whole blood. The CDR3 DNA is TGTGCCAGCAGCTTTGGTTCGGAGACCCAGTACTTC. Its protein is CASSFGSETQYF.